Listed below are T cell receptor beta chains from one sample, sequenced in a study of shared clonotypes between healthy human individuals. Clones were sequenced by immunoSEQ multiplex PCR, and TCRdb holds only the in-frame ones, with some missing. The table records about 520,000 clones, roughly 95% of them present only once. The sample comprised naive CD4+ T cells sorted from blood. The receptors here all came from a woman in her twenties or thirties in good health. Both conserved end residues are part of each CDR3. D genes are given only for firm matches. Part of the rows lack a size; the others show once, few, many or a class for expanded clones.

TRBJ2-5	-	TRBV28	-	TGTGCCAGCAAGGTCTCCAGGGAGACCCAGTACTTC	CASKVSRETQYF
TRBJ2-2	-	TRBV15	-	TGTGCCACCAGCAGAGATAGCCCCGGGAACACCGGGGAGCTGTTTTTT	CATSRDSPGNTGELFF
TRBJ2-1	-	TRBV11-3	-	TGTGCCAGCAGCTTAGGCCTAGAGAATGAGCAGTTCTTC	CASSLGLENEQFF
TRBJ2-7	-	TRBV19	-	TGTGCCAGTAGTCCGCGCAGATACTACGAGCAGTACTTC	CASSPRRYYEQYF
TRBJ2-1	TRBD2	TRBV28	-	TGTGCCAGCAGTTTATGGGGTGGGACTACCTCCTACAATGAGCAGTTCTTC	CASSLWGGTTSYNEQFF
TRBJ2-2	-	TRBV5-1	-	TGCGCCAGCAGCACACAGGGCCGGGTGACCGGGGAGCTGTTTTTT	CASSTQGRVTGELFF
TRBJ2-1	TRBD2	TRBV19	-	TGTGCCAGTAGCCCCATGGGCGGGAGCCACAATGAGCAGTTCTTC	CASSPMGGSHNEQFF
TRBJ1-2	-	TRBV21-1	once	TGTGCCAGCTCAGGGGGTTGTGGCTACACCTTC	CASSGGCGYTF
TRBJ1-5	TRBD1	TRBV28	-	TGTGCCAGCAGTTTATTTGGGACAGGTAACTATCAGCCCCAGCATTTT	CASSLFGTGNYQPQHF
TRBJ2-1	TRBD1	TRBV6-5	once	TGTGCCACCTCCTACAGGGGGCCCTACAATGAGCAGTTCTTC	CATSYRGPYNEQFF
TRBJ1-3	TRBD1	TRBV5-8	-	TGTGCCAGCAGCTTCGACAGGGACTCTGGAAACACCATATATTTT	CASSFDRDSGNTIYF
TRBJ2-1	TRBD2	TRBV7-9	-	TGTGCCAGCAGCTTCGGGACTAGCGGGATGTCTGAGCAGTTCTTC	CASSFGTSGMSEQFF
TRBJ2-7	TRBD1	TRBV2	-	TGTGCCAGCAGTGGTTGGCAGGGGGACGCCTACGAGCAGTACTTC	CASSGWQGDAYEQYF
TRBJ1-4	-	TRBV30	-	TGTGCCTGGAGTGTACGGGGGGTCCGAGGACATGAAAAACTGTTTTTT	CAWSVRGVRGHEKLFF
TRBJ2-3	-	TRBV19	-	TGTGCCAGTAGTATCGGGGCCAGCACAGATACGCAGTATTTT	CASSIGASTDTQYF
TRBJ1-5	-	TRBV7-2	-	TGTGCCAGCAGCCTAGGGGACTCGATCGGGCAGCCCCAGCATTTT	CASSLGDSIGQPQHF
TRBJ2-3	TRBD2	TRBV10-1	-	TGCGCCAGCAGTGAAAGCGGGAGAGGGACGGTAGATACGCAGTATTTT	CASSESGRGTVDTQYF
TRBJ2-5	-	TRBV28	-	TGTGCCAGCAGTTTAGGGGGACGAGAGACCCAGTACTTC	CASSLGGRETQYF
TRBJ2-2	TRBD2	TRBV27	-	TGTGCCAGCAGCGGCGGGACTAGCGGGATCACCGGGGAGCTGTTTTTT	CASSGGTSGITGELFF
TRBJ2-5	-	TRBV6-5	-	TGTGCCAGCAGTTACTCCCGCCAAGAGACCCAGTACTTC	CASSYSRQETQYF
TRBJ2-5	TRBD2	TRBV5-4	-	TGTGCCAGCAGCTTGGGGGGACTAGCGGGAACCCAAGAGACCCAGTACTTC	CASSLGGLAGTQETQYF
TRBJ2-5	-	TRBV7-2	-	TGTGCCAGCAGCTTCCGGGGCGAGGACTGGGAGACCCAGTACTTC	CASSFRGEDWETQYF
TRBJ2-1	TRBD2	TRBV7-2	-	TGTGCCAGCAGCTTACCACTAGGGAGGGCTGAGCAGTTCTTC	CASSLPLGRAEQFF
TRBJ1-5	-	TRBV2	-	TGTGCCAGCAGTGAAGTGGGGGGCCGGCCCCAGCATTTT	CASSEVGGRPQHF
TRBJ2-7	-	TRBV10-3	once	TGTGCCATCAGTGGAGGAAACTCCCGTAAGAGCTCCTACGAGCAGTACTTC	CAISGGNSRKSSYEQYF
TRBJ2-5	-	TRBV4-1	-	TGCGCCAGCAGCCAAGTCCTCGGGGAGACCCAGTACTTC	CASSQVLGETQYF
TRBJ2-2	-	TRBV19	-	TGTGCCAGTAGTGAGAACCCAGGGTTCCTTAAGAACACCGGGGAGCTGTTTTTT	CASSENPGFLKNTGELFF
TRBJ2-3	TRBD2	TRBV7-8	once	TGTGCCAGCAGCCCTTTACGGCTAGCGGGCCGCACAGATACGCAGTATTTT	CASSPLRLAGRTDTQYF
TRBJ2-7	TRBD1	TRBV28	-	TGTGCCAGCAGTTTCATCGGGACAGCCGTCTACGAGCAGTACTTC	CASSFIGTAVYEQYF
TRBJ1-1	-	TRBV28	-	TGTGCCAGCCGAATTAATCCGGGGGAAGCTTTCTTT	CASRINPGEAFF
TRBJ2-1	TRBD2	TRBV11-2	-	TGTGCCAGCAGCTCCTTAATCGGGACTAGCGCCAACTACAATGAGCAGTTCTTC	CASSSLIGTSANYNEQFF
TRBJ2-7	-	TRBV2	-	TGTGCCAGCAACCCTCGACAGGTAATTTCCTACGAGCAGTACTTC	CASNPRQVISYEQYF
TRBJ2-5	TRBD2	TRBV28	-	TGTGCCAGCAGTCACCGATTAGCGGGATGGCAAGAGACCCAGTACTTC	CASSHRLAGWQETQYF
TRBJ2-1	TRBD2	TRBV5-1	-	TGCGCCAGCAGCCGACGAACTAGCGGGGGATACAATGAGCAGTTCTTC	CASSRRTSGGYNEQFF
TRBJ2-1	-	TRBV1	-	TGCACCAGCTGCCGGTGGTCCTACAATGAGCAGTTCTTC	CTSCRWSYNEQFF
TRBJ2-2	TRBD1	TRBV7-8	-	TGTGCCAGCAGCTCTAGGGCGGGGACAGGGGGAAGCACCGGGGAGCTGTTTTTT	CASSSRAGTGGSTGELFF
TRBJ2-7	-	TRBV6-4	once	TGTGCCAGCAGTGTCGAACAGGGAGGCGAGCAGTACTTC	CASSVEQGGEQYF
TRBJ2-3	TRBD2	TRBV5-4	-	TGTGCCAGCAGCTTAGAACTAGCGGGAGCCGGGCTGGACACAGATACGCAGTATTTT	CASSLELAGAGLDTDTQYF
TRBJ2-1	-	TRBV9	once	TGTGCCAGCAGCTGGGTTAGCGGAAATTACAATGAGCAGTTCTTC	CASSWVSGNYNEQFF
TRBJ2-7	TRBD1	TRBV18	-	TGTGCCAGCTCACCAAATATTGACAGGGTGGCCGAGCAGTACTTC	CASSPNIDRVAEQYF
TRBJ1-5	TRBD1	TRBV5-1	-	TGCGCCAGCAGCTTGGGACAGGGAGGCAATCAGCCCCAGCATTTT	CASSLGQGGNQPQHF
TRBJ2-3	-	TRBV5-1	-	TGCGCCAGCAGCGAGGTTCCAGATACGCAGTATTTT	CASSEVPDTQYF
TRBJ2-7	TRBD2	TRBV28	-	TGTGCCATCAGCAGAGGGACTAGCGGGAGGTACGTCTACGAGCAGTACTTC	CAISRGTSGRYVYEQYF
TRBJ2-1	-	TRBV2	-	TGTGCCAGCAGGGCGACTAACTACAATGAGCAGTTCTTC	CASRATNYNEQFF
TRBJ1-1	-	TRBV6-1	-	TGTGCCAGCAGTCCTTACAGGGTTGGAGCTTTCTTT	CASSPYRVGAFF
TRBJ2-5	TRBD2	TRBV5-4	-	TGTGCCAGCAGCTTGGATCCAGCGGGAGGGTTGGAGACCCAGTACTTC	CASSLDPAGGLETQYF
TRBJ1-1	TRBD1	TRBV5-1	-	TGCGCCAGCAGCTTGGTTACAGGGGTTATGAACACTGAAGCTTTCTTT	CASSLVTGVMNTEAFF
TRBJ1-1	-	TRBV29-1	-	TGCAGCGCTCGACCGACGAACACTGAAGCTTTCTTT	CSARPTNTEAFF
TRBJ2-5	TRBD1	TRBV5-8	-	TGTGCCAGCAGCCAAGGACAGGGGGTGATAGAGACCCAGTACTTC	CASSQGQGVIETQYF
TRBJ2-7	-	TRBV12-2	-	TGTGCAAGTCGCTCCCTGACTAGCGGCTTAGGCGAGCAGTACTTC	CASRSLTSGLGEQYF
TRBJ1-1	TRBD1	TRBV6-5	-	TGTGCCAGCAGTTCCACCGGGACAGGGGGCACTGAAGCTTTCTTT	CASSSTGTGGTEAFF